One sample yielded the 27 T cell receptor beta chains listed below, sequenced in a study of T-cell memory formation after mild COVID-19. From the 5' RACE reads, TCRdb called clonotypes with MiXCR, one entry per CDR3 protein. The table shows 300,000 to 350,000 distinct CDR3 sequences, with roughly a fifth occurring only once. The material sequenced was PBMCs or a T cell subset sorted from them (not recorded which). These receptors came from a man aged 18 to 29 who had mild COVID-19 (a few samples of this study predate the infection). Cell type and time point are not known.

This clonotype was detected only a few times. V gene TRBV11-2 combines with J gene TRBJ1-1; D uncertain. The V gene's germline CDR1 is SGHAT and CDR2 FQNNGV. This CDR3 has 13 residues. The V gene lost 1 base and the J gene lost 11 bases, with 14 bases spanning the gap. CDR3 DNA: TGTGCCAGCAGCTTAGTGGCAGATCGACTGGCTTTCTTT. Translation: CASSLVADRLAFF.

Notes on this clonotype: Since a much larger clone is just one base distant, this may be a read error. The chain combines TRBV6-1 with TRBJ1-2, with 10 positions matching TRBD1. The CDR3 runs 15 residues. Germline assignment: CDR1 MNHNS and CDR2 SASEGT. The junction had 5 bases not matched to a gene; V was cut back by 3 bases and J by 4 bases. CDR3 protein: CASSDPGQGSYGYTF. CDR3 DNA: TGTGCCAGCAGTGACCCGGGACAGGGGAGCTATGGCTACACCTTC.

This clonotype came up a few times. The V call is TRBV12-3 or TRBV12-4, the J call TRBJ1-1; D gene uncertain. This CDR3 is built from 14 residues. Trimming pared 5 bases from V and 2 bases from J, leaving 12 bases between. This CDR3 reads CASSIDGDNTEAFF. The CDR3 nucleotides read TGTGCCAGCAGTATTGACGGGGATAACACTGAAGCTTTCTTT.

The chain carries TRBV6-5 and TRBJ2-7; 7 bases align to TRBD1. Germline V gene data show CDR1 as MNHEY and CDR2 as SVGAGI. The CDR3 spans 16 residues. Trimming cost V 6 bases and J 0 bases; bases outside gene matches: 11. Here the CDR3 reads CASSPRQGVSSYEQYF. The CDR3 nucleotides read TGTGCCAGCAGCCCTAGACAGGGAGTAAGCTCCTACGAGCAGTACTTC.

This clonotype was counted only a few times. The CDR3: CASRGQEDGYTF. Here the CDR3 DNA reads TGTGCCAGCAGGGGACAGGAAGATGGCTACACCTTC. J is TRBJ1-2 and V is TRBV12-3 or TRBV12-4; 8 bases map to TRBD1. Trimming at V came to 6 bases and at J to 6 bases, leaving 3 bases not matched to a gene. The CDR3 length is 12 residues.

This clonotype was detected a few times. V is TRBV11-2 and J is TRBJ2-1; D possibly corresponds to TRBD1 (6 bases). CDR1 SGHAT and CDR2 FQNNGV come from the germline V gene. Trimming cost V 4 bases and J 2 bases, with 12 bases left between them. The CDR3 length is 15 residues. Here the CDR3 DNA reads TGTGCCAGCAGCTCTACAGGGTCCCCCTACAATGAGCAGTTCTTC. Encoded protein: CASSSTGSPYNEQFF.

The V gene is TRBV5-1, the J gene TRBJ2-3; 7 bases line up with TRBD2. The CDR3 has 14 amino acids. Trimming cost V 6 bases and J 3 bases; bases outside gene matches: 7. Germline V gene data show CDR1 as SGHRS and CDR2 as YFSETQ. Here the CDR3 DNA reads TGCGCCAGCACAATTAGGCGGGGGACAGATACGCAGTATTTT. Protein: CASTIRRGTDTQYF.

This clonotype was detected only a few times. V gene TRBV27 combines with J gene TRBJ2-5, with 8 positions matching TRBD2. Germline V gives CDR1 MNHEY, CDR2 SMNVEV (reference sequence). This CDR3 contains 14 residues. With V trimmed by 5 bases and J by 7 bases, 9 bases remained unmatched. The CDR3 here is CASSPLGLGGTQYF. In DNA form, the CDR3 reads TGTGCCAGCAGTCCACTGGGACTAGGTGGGACCCAGTACTTC.

The chain employs TRBV20-1 and TRBJ2-1; 7 bases are shared with TRBD1. CDR1 is DFQATT, CDR2 SNEGSKA, per germline (reference sequence). Trimming at V came to 3 bases and at J to 1 base, leaving 3 bases not matched to a gene. The CDR3 totals 14 residues. CDR3 in amino acids: CSASRQGSYNEQFF. The CDR3 region has the DNA TGCAGTGCTAGCAGACAGGGTTCCTACAATGAGCAGTTCTTC.

The chain links TRBV11-1 to TRBJ2-1; 12 bases map to TRBD2. V was clipped by 5 bases and J by 4 bases; unmatched bases: 6. The V gene's germline CDR1 is SGHAT and CDR2 FQDESV (reference sequence). The CDR3 runs to 16 residues. DNA for the CDR3: TGTGCCAGCAGCCCCCAAGGACTAGCGGGGTACAATGAGCAGTTCTTC. It specifies CASSPQGLAGYNEQFF.

This clonotype was recorded a few times. CDR3 sequence reads: CASRHDGGGIAFF. In nucleotides, the CDR3 is TGTGCCAGCAGGCATGACGGAGGCGGTATAGCTTTCTTT. The chain employs TRBV6-6 and TRBJ1-1; D is unclear. V shed 6 bases and J shed 10 bases, with 18 bases lying between them. Germline values: CDR1 MNHNY, CDR2 SVGAGI (reference sequence). The CDR3 extends over 13 amino acids.

A few counts support this clonotype. The V call is TRBV28, the J call TRBJ2-5, with a tentative D call TRBD1 (5 bases). The CDR3 has 15 amino acids. The germline gives CDR1 MDHEN, CDR2 SYDVKM. Trimming cost V 6 bases and J 7 bases, with 21 bases left between them. The CDR3 loop reads CASSHRQSGRWTQYF. CDR3 nucleotides: TGTGCCAGCAGCCATCGACAGTCGGGTCGCTGGACCCAGTACTTC.

This clonotype has more than one count but fewer than ten. The J gene is TRBJ2-6, the V gene TRBV4-1, with D unresolved. The CDR3 has 17 residues. Trimming took off 4 bases at V and 0 bases at J, with 13 bases between the two ends. Germline CDR1 is MGHRA and CDR2 is YSYEKL. CDR3 in DNA: TGCGCCAGCAGCCCTGGACCAGCCGACTCTGGGGCCAACGTCCTGACTTTC. Residues: CASSPGPADSGANVLTF.

This rearrangement joins TRBV29-1 to TRBJ1-2, with unresolved D. The V end lost 3 bases, the J end lost 7 bases, and 12 bases lay between the germline ends. The CDR3 covers 12 residues. Germline CDR1 and CDR2: SQVTM and ANQGSEA. The CDR3 DNA reads as TGCAGCGTTGATGCCACCGCGGTTGGCTACACCTTC. Protein product: CSVDATAVGYTF.

The V and J genes are TRBV6-6 and TRBJ1-2; the match to TRBD1 covers 8 bases. The CDR3 has 12 residues. Per germline, CDR1 MNHNY and CDR2 SVGAGI (reference sequence). V was clipped by 5 bases and J by 8 bases; unmatched bases: 4. The CDR3 sequence: CASSGQGVGYTF. Here the CDR3 DNA reads TGTGCCAGCAGTGGACAGGGAGTCGGCTACACCTTC.

This clonotype was observed a few times. The DNA for the CDR3 is TGCAGTGCTAGAGGAGGGGGCCGGGGAAACACCATATATTTT. Residues: CSARGGGRGNTIYF. This chain joins TRBV20-1 and TRBJ1-3; 7 nucleotides match TRBD1. CDR1 and CDR2 from the germline V gene are DFQATT and SNEGSKA (reference sequence). The CDR3 extends over 14 amino acids. J lost 4 bases, V lost 1 base, and 4 bases had no gene match.

This chain connects TRBV25-1 to TRBJ2-3, with 8 bases that match TRBD2. Germline V gene data show CDR1 as MGHDK and CDR2 as SYGVNS. J gave up 2 bases and V 7 bases, and 8 bases lay outside the gene matches. CDR3 length: 15 amino acids. The CDR3 sequence: CASTPRGGNTDTQYF. CDR3 DNA: TGTGCCAGCACCCCCCGGGGGGGAAACACAGATACGCAGTATTTT.

The chain combines TRBV12-3 or TRBV12-4 with TRBJ1-1, with D hard to call. This CDR3 has 13 amino acids. The V gene lost 3 bases and the J gene lost 2 bases, with 7 bases spanning the gap. CDR3 sequence (DNA): TGTGCCAGCAGTTTCGCGACTAACACTGAAGCTTTCTTT. The encoded protein is CASSFATNTEAFF.

J is TRBJ2-5 and V is TRBV6-2 or TRBV6-3; no clear D gene. The V gene lost 7 bases and the J gene lost 5 bases, with 20 bases spanning the gap. The germline V gene encodes CDR1 MNHEY and CDR2 SVGEGT. The CDR3 length is 15 residues. The CDR3 DNA follows: TGTGCCAGCACCGACTGGCCCCTTCGGCCGGAGACCCAGTACTTC. Protein sequence: CASTDWPLRPETQYF.

This clonotype was seen more than once but under ten times. The chain combines TRBV20-1 with TRBJ2-2, with 7 bases that match TRBD1. Germline V gives CDR1 DFQATT, CDR2 SNEGSKA (reference sequence). With V trimmed by 1 base and J by 5 bases, 10 bases remained unmatched. The CDR3 is 16 residues long. CDR3 DNA: TGCAGTGCTAGAGTCACAGGGGCGGCGGATACCGGGGAGCTGTTTTTT. It translates to CSARVTGAADTGELFF.

This clonotype has a handful of counts. V usage is TRBV4-3 and J usage is TRBJ1-1, with 8 bases fitting TRBD1. Losses at the gene ends were 1 base for V and 6 bases for J; bases not matched to a gene: 10. Germline V lookup: CDR1 LGHNA, CDR2 YSLEER. CDR3 length equals 16 residues. CDR3 sequence reads: CASSQGYGTGAPEAFF. In DNA form, the CDR3 reads TGCGCCAGCAGCCAAGGCTACGGGACAGGCGCCCCTGAAGCTTTCTTT.

J is TRBJ2-5 and V is TRBV5-1; D is ambiguous. The CDR3 runs 13 residues. Germline V CDR1 and CDR2: SGHRS, YFSETQ. Trimming cost V 4 bases and J 5 bases, with 12 bases left between them. The CDR3 is CASSIIKEETQYF. Here the CDR3 DNA reads TGCGCCAGCAGCATCATAAAGGAGGAGACCCAGTACTTC.

The sample holds a few counts of this clonotype. The genes are TRBV5-1 and TRBJ2-1; D is unresolved. The CDR3 contains 16 residues. V gave up 0 bases and J gave up 2 bases, with 12 bases separating them. Germline CDR1 and CDR2: SGHRS and YFSETQ. The CDR3 coding sequence is TGCGCCAGCAGCTTGGTTCTGGTCGGCACCTACAATGAGCAGTTCTTC. Protein: CASSLVLVGTYNEQFF.

This clonotype has more than one count but fewer than ten. The chain employs TRBV9 and TRBJ2-5; 10 nucleotides match TRBD1. This CDR3 spans 16 amino acids. CDR1 and CDR2 from the germline V gene are SGDLS and YYNGEE. J was trimmed by 4 bases and V by 2 bases; bases with no gene match: 8. Here the CDR3 DNA reads TGTGCCAGCAGCGTCTACCCGACAGGGGGCGGAGAGACCCAGTACTTC. Amino acids: CASSVYPTGGGETQYF.

The chain joins TRBV6-5 to TRBJ1-1, with a tentative D call TRBD1 (6 bases). V was trimmed by 0 bases and J by 2 bases, leaving 13 bases between them. This CDR3 is built from 16 residues. The germline V gene has CDR1 MNHEY and CDR2 SVGAGI. The DNA of the CDR3 is TGTGCCAGCAGTTACTCCATGGGGGGCCCAAACACTGAAGCTTTCTTT. Its protein product is CASSYSMGGPNTEAFF.

The chain has TRBV12-3 or TRBV12-4 and TRBJ2-7; no definite D call. V lost 1 base, J lost 1 base, and 8 bases lay in between. CDR3 length equals 14 residues. The CDR3 is CASSLGTLSYEQYF. Written as DNA, the CDR3 is TGTGCCAGCAGTTTAGGGACCCTTTCCTACGAGCAGTACTTC.

This clonotype has only a few counts. This chain uses TRBV20-1 with TRBJ2-5; D may be TRBD1 (6 bases). CDR3 length equals 15 residues. Trimming took 0 bases from V and 5 from J, leaving 16 bases between them. Per the germline V gene, CDR1 is DFQATT and CDR2 is SNEGSKA (reference sequence). CDR3 bases: TGCAGTGCTAGAGATTTGGGGGCAGGGCCGGAGACCCAGTACTTC. The encoded protein is CSARDLGAGPETQYF.